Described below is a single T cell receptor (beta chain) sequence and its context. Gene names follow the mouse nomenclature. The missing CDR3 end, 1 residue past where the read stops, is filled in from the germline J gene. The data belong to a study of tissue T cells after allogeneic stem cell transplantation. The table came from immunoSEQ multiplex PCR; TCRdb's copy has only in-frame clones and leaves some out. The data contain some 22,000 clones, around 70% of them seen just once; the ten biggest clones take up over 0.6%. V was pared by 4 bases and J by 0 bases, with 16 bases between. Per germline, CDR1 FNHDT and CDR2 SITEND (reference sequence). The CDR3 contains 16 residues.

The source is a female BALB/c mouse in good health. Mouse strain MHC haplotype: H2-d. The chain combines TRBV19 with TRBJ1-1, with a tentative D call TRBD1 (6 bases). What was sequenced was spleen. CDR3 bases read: TGTGCCAGCAGTCTAATCCCCGACAGGACAAACACAGAAGTCTTC. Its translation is CASSLIPDRTNTEVF. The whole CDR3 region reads CASSLIPDRTNTEVFF.